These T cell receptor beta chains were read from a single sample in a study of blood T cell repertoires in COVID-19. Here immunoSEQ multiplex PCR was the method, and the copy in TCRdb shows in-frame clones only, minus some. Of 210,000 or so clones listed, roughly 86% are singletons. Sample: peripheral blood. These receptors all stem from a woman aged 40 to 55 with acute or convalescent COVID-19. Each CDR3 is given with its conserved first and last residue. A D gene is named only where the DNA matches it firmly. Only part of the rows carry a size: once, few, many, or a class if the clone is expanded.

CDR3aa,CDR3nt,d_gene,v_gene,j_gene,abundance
CAISRGDPVGYEQYF,TGTGCCATCAGTCGGGGGGACCCGGTGGGGTACGAGCAGTACTTC,TRBD2,TRBV10-3,TRBJ2-7,-
CASSLGRVITDTQYF,TGTGCCAGCAGCTTAGGGCGGGTTATCACAGATACGCAGTATTTT,-,TRBV7-6,TRBJ2-3,few
CASSEAMISSGNTIYF,TGTGCCAGCAGTGAAGCTATGATCAGCTCTGGAAACACCATATATTTT,-,TRBV6-1,TRBJ1-3,once
CASRGDSSNQPQHF,TGTGCCAGCAGAGGGGACAGTAGCAATCAGCCCCAGCATTTT,TRBD1,TRBV6-6,TRBJ1-5,-
CASSDLDRGGWPNTEAFF,TGTGCCAGCAGTGATCTTGACAGGGGGGGCTGGCCGAACACTGAAGCTTTCTTT,TRBD1,TRBV6-1,TRBJ1-1,-
CASSETAGGIQPQHF,TGCGCCAGCAGTGAAACCGCAGGGGGCATTCAGCCCCAGCATTTT,TRBD1,TRBV10-2,TRBJ1-5,-
CASSQVRRGNSPLHF,TGCGCCAGCAGCCAAGTAAGAAGGGGCAATTCACCCCTCCACTTT,-,TRBV4-1,TRBJ1-6,-
CASSLGQGDGELFF,TGTGCCAGCAGCTTAGGGCAGGGTGACGGGGAGCTGTTTTTT,-,TRBV7-7,TRBJ2-2,-
CASRKGAGANVLTF,TGTGCCAGCAGAAAGGGGGCTGGGGCCAACGTCCTGACTTTC,-,TRBV27,TRBJ2-6,-
CASSYLARAGGYTF,TGTGCCAGCAGTTACTTAGCCCGAGCCGGGGGCTACACCTTC,-,TRBV6-2/TRBV6-3,TRBJ1-2,-